The source of this T cell receptor (beta chain) is a study of blood T cell repertoires in COVID-19. The authors' processing: Reference gene primer amplification yielded estimated nucleated cell counts. Method: immunoSEQ multiplex PCR; TCRdb's copy keeps in-frame clones and lacks some. D and trimming come from the DNA, and the V and J calls and clone size come from that table. The sample contains hundreds of thousands of clones, 80% to 90% of which appear only once. The study drew participants aged about 18 to 95 years from about two dozen US areas. Assignments of participants to cohorts depended upon their own reported clinical history. The V end was cut by 0 bases, the J end by 4 bases, with 13 bases between. CDR1 is LNHDA, CDR2 SQIVND, per germline (reference sequence). The CDR3 consists of 16 residues.

The source material was PBMCs or T cells enriched from blood (not recorded which). J is TRBJ1-5 and V is TRBV19; no definite D call. This TCR was sampled from a woman in her forties who had been exposed to COVID-19. This CDR3 is CASSIDLGNYNQPQHF. The CDR3 bases are TGTGCCAGTAGTATAGATTTGGGCAATTATAATCAGCCCCAGCATTTT.